A selection of T cell receptor beta chains follows, all from one sample in a study of CD8 T cells in ankylosing spondylitis. TCRdb reprocessed the 5' RACE reads via MiXCR and lists one record per CDR3 protein. Here the sample spans 200,000 to 250,000 distinct CDR3 sequences, 15% to 20% being singletons. The sequenced sample was blood, either unsorted or a sorted T cell fraction (not recorded which). These receptors all stem from a male donor with ankylosing spondylitis. Each CDR3 is given with its conserved first and last residue. Each record gives: D gene, CDR3 length, V gene, clone size, J gene, CDR3 protein, CDR3 DNA. A D gene is named only where the DNA matches it firmly. Expanded clones are given a class, and other clones once, few, many or no size at all.

d_call: -
cdr3_length: 14
v_call: TRBV12-3/TRBV12-4
clone_size: -
j_call: TRBJ2-7
cdr3_aa: CASSETGFPYEQYF
cdr3_nt: TGTGCCAGCAGTGAAACAGGGTTTCCCTACGAGCAGTACTTC

d_call: TRBD2
cdr3_length: 12
v_call: TRBV7-2
clone_size: -
j_call: TRBJ2-3
cdr3_aa: CAQRGSTDTQYF
cdr3_nt: TGTGCCCAGCGGGGTAGCACAGATACGCAGTATTTT

d_call: -
cdr3_length: 15
v_call: TRBV5-5
clone_size: few
j_call: TRBJ1-1
cdr3_aa: CASSLGRGGITEAFF
cdr3_nt: TGTGCCAGCAGCTTGGGCCGGGGAGGAATCACTGAAGCTTTCTTT

d_call: TRBD1
cdr3_length: 17
v_call: TRBV11-1
clone_size: few
j_call: TRBJ2-1
cdr3_aa: CASSSPGTEILSNEQFF
cdr3_nt: TGTGCCAGCAGCAGCCCCGGGACAGAAATTCTCTCCAATGAGCAGTTCTTC

d_call: -
cdr3_length: 15
v_call: TRBV5-1
clone_size: many
j_call: TRBJ1-1
cdr3_aa: CASSLEGVGATEAFF
cdr3_nt: TGCGCCAGCAGCTTGGAGGGGGTTGGGGCCACTGAAGCTTTCTTT

d_call: -
cdr3_length: 12
v_call: TRBV7-2
clone_size: few
j_call: TRBJ1-1
cdr3_aa: CASRGVNTEAFF
cdr3_nt: TGTGCCAGCAGGGGGGTGAACACTGAAGCTTTCTTT

d_call: -
cdr3_length: 13
v_call: TRBV6-6
clone_size: once
j_call: TRBJ2-7
cdr3_aa: CASSGVAPYEQYF
cdr3_nt: TGTGCCAGCAGTGGGGTAGCGCCTTACGAGCAGTACTTC

d_call: -
cdr3_length: 16
v_call: TRBV6-2/TRBV6-3
clone_size: -
j_call: TRBJ1-4
cdr3_aa: CASSYDSGTTNEKLFF
cdr3_nt: TGTGCCAGCAGTTATGACTCCGGGACAACTAATGAAAAACTGTTTTTT

d_call: -
cdr3_length: 13
v_call: TRBV28
clone_size: few
j_call: TRBJ2-5
cdr3_aa: CASSKTIQETQYF
cdr3_nt: TGTGCCAGCAGTAAGACAATTCAAGAGACCCAGTACTTC

d_call: TRBD2
cdr3_length: 15
v_call: TRBV20-1
clone_size: few
j_call: TRBJ2-2
cdr3_aa: CSARDTSGDTGELFF
cdr3_nt: TGCAGTGCTAGGGATACTAGCGGAGACACCGGGGAGCTGTTTTTT

d_call: -
cdr3_length: 15
v_call: TRBV11-2
clone_size: few
j_call: TRBJ2-3
cdr3_aa: CASSLVSGFTDTQYF
cdr3_nt: TGTGCCAGCAGCTTAGTGTCTGGATTCACAGATACGCAGTATTTT

d_call: -
cdr3_length: 15
v_call: TRBV6-2/TRBV6-3
clone_size: few
j_call: TRBJ2-1
cdr3_aa: CASSYGVAPYNEQFF
cdr3_nt: TGTGCCAGCAGTTACGGAGTAGCCCCCTACAATGAGCAGTTCTTC

d_call: -
cdr3_length: 14
v_call: TRBV5-1
clone_size: -
j_call: TRBJ2-7
cdr3_aa: CASSYTSGAYEQYF
cdr3_nt: TGCGCCAGCAGCTATACTTCTGGGGCCTACGAGCAGTACTTC

d_call: TRBD1
cdr3_length: 12
v_call: TRBV29-1
clone_size: few
j_call: TRBJ2-7
cdr3_aa: CSVLTGDYEQYF
cdr3_nt: TGCAGCGTTCTGACAGGGGACTACGAGCAGTACTTC

d_call: -
cdr3_length: 13
v_call: TRBV7-9
clone_size: -
j_call: TRBJ2-6
cdr3_aa: CASSFVGANVLTF
cdr3_nt: TGTGCCAGCAGCTTTGTAGGGGCCAACGTCCTGACTTTC

d_call: TRBD2
cdr3_length: 17
v_call: TRBV12-3/TRBV12-4
clone_size: -
j_call: TRBJ2-6
cdr3_aa: CASSSFPGGAGANVLTF
cdr3_nt: TGTGCCAGCAGTTCCTTTCCGGGGGGGGCTGGGGCCAACGTCCTGACTTTC

d_call: -
cdr3_length: 12
v_call: TRBV18
clone_size: -
j_call: TRBJ2-1
cdr3_aa: CASSPLGNEQFF
cdr3_nt: TGTGCCAGCTCACCGCTCGGGAATGAGCAGTTCTTC

d_call: -
cdr3_length: 13
v_call: TRBV4-1
clone_size: -
j_call: TRBJ1-2
cdr3_aa: CASSQESGGGYTF
cdr3_nt: TGCGCCAGCAGCCAAGAGAGTGGAGGTGGCTACACCTTC

d_call: -
cdr3_length: 15
v_call: TRBV12-3/TRBV12-4
clone_size: many
j_call: TRBJ2-7
cdr3_aa: CASSPPLREEDEQYF
cdr3_nt: TGTGCCAGCAGTCCCCCCTTACGGGAAGAAGACGAGCAGTACTTC

d_call: -
cdr3_length: 13
v_call: TRBV7-9
clone_size: -
j_call: TRBJ1-1
cdr3_aa: CASSQPGGTEAFF
cdr3_nt: TGTGCCAGCAGCCAACCGGGGGGCACTGAAGCTTTCTTT

d_call: TRBD2
cdr3_length: 16
v_call: TRBV7-8
clone_size: -
j_call: TRBJ2-7
cdr3_aa: CASSKSRAGGFYEQYF
cdr3_nt: TGTGCCAGCAGCAAGAGTAGGGCGGGGGGCTTCTACGAGCAGTACTTC

d_call: -
cdr3_length: 12
v_call: TRBV9
clone_size: -
j_call: TRBJ1-2
cdr3_aa: CASSGQYYGYTF
cdr3_nt: TGTGCCAGCAGCGGACAGTACTATGGCTACACCTTC

d_call: -
cdr3_length: 16
v_call: TRBV4-1
clone_size: -
j_call: TRBJ1-4
cdr3_aa: CASSPSPGATNEKLFF
cdr3_nt: TGCGCCAGCAGCCCCTCTCCGGGGGCAACTAATGAAAAACTGTTTTTT

d_call: -
cdr3_length: 15
v_call: TRBV12-3/TRBV12-4
clone_size: -
j_call: TRBJ2-1
cdr3_aa: CASTWSPSSYNEQFF
cdr3_nt: TGTGCCAGCACCTGGTCGCCAAGCTCCTACAATGAGCAGTTCTTC

d_call: TRBD2
cdr3_length: 16
v_call: TRBV12-3/TRBV12-4
clone_size: -
j_call: TRBJ2-3
cdr3_aa: CASSAGLAGAKDTQYF
cdr3_nt: TGTGCCAGCAGTGCAGGACTAGCGGGAGCCAAAGATACGCAGTATTTT

d_call: TRBD2
cdr3_length: 17
v_call: TRBV7-9
clone_size: few
j_call: TRBJ2-1
cdr3_aa: CASSSTSGVSPYNEQFF
cdr3_nt: TGTGCCAGCAGCTCGACTAGCGGGGTATCACCCTACAATGAGCAGTTCTTC

d_call: TRBD1
cdr3_length: 18
v_call: TRBV5-5
clone_size: -
j_call: TRBJ2-6
cdr3_aa: CASSPWTGVFSGANVLTF
cdr3_nt: TGTGCCAGCAGCCCCTGGACAGGTGTTTTCTCTGGGGCCAACGTCCTGACTTTC

d_call: -
cdr3_length: 11
v_call: TRBV28
clone_size: -
j_call: TRBJ1-4
cdr3_aa: CASSGNEKLFF
cdr3_nt: TGTGCCTCTTCCGGTAATGAAAAACTGTTTTTT

d_call: TRBD2
cdr3_length: 15
v_call: TRBV12-3/TRBV12-4
clone_size: many
j_call: TRBJ2-5
cdr3_aa: CASSFLAGAQETQYF
cdr3_nt: TGTGCCAGCAGTTTCCTAGCGGGGGCACAAGAGACCCAGTACTTC

d_call: -
cdr3_length: 14
v_call: TRBV9
clone_size: -
j_call: TRBJ2-1
cdr3_aa: CASSVSGVWDEQFF
cdr3_nt: TGTGCCAGCAGCGTATCGGGAGTCTGGGATGAGCAGTTCTTC

d_call: -
cdr3_length: 13
v_call: TRBV20-1
clone_size: many
j_call: TRBJ1-1
cdr3_aa: CSARGLGNTEAFF
cdr3_nt: TGCAGTGCTAGAGGGTTAGGGAACACTGAAGCTTTCTTT

d_call: TRBD1
cdr3_length: 16
v_call: TRBV19
clone_size: few
j_call: TRBJ2-2
cdr3_aa: CASSIPGGAGTGELFF
cdr3_nt: TGTGCCAGTAGTATCCCAGGGGGCGCGGGAACCGGGGAGCTGTTTTTT

d_call: -
cdr3_length: 14
v_call: TRBV6-2/TRBV6-3
clone_size: -
j_call: TRBJ2-7
cdr3_aa: CASSNQDGIYEQYF
cdr3_nt: TGTGCCAGCAGTAACCAGGACGGTATCTACGAGCAGTACTTC

d_call: -
cdr3_length: 16
v_call: TRBV7-6
clone_size: -
j_call: TRBJ2-5
cdr3_aa: CASSLGWSQGKETQYF
cdr3_nt: TGTGCCAGCAGCTTAGGCTGGTCGCAGGGCAAAGAGACCCAGTACTTC

d_call: -
cdr3_length: 15
v_call: TRBV20-1
clone_size: -
j_call: TRBJ2-5
cdr3_aa: CSAREFLGKGETQYF
cdr3_nt: TGCAGTGCTAGAGAGTTTCTGGGAAAGGGGGAGACCCAGTACTTC

d_call: TRBD1
cdr3_length: 15
v_call: TRBV9
clone_size: few
j_call: TRBJ2-1
cdr3_aa: CASSVETGSYNEQFF
cdr3_nt: TGTGCCAGCAGCGTAGAGACAGGGTCCTACAATGAGCAGTTCTTC

d_call: TRBD2
cdr3_length: 17
v_call: TRBV2
clone_size: -
j_call: TRBJ2-3
cdr3_aa: CASSAVSSGGHTDTQYF
cdr3_nt: TGTGCCAGCAGTGCCGTATCTAGCGGGGGGCACACAGATACGCAGTATTTT

d_call: TRBD1
cdr3_length: 16
v_call: TRBV6-5
clone_size: many
j_call: TRBJ2-1
cdr3_aa: CASSYEGQGAHNEQFF
cdr3_nt: TGTGCCAGCAGTTACGAGGGACAGGGGGCACACAATGAGCAGTTCTTC

d_call: -
cdr3_length: 15
v_call: TRBV20-1
clone_size: -
j_call: TRBJ1-2
cdr3_aa: CSAREALGIFYGYTF
cdr3_nt: TGCAGTGCTAGAGAGGCTTTGGGCATTTTCTATGGCTACACCTTC

d_call: TRBD2
cdr3_length: 18
v_call: TRBV20-1
clone_size: -
j_call: TRBJ2-7
cdr3_aa: CSARDHLGTSGFSYEQYF
cdr3_nt: TGCAGTGCTAGAGATCACCTTGGGACTAGCGGATTCTCCTACGAGCAGTACTTC

d_call: -
cdr3_length: 15
v_call: TRBV25-1
clone_size: few
j_call: TRBJ2-1
cdr3_aa: CASSEDGVLGNEQFF
cdr3_nt: TGTGCCAGCAGTGAAGACGGCGTGTTGGGGAATGAGCAGTTCTTC

d_call: -
cdr3_length: 12
v_call: TRBV6-5
clone_size: -
j_call: TRBJ2-7
cdr3_aa: CASSYMGGEQYF
cdr3_nt: TGTGCCAGCAGTTACATGGGAGGCGAGCAGTACTTC

d_call: -
cdr3_length: 14
v_call: TRBV12-3/TRBV12-4
clone_size: many
j_call: TRBJ2-1
cdr3_aa: CASSPRTEYNEQFF
cdr3_nt: TGTGCCAGCAGTCCTCGGACTGAGTACAATGAGCAGTTCTTC

d_call: -
cdr3_length: 14
v_call: TRBV6-5
clone_size: -
j_call: TRBJ1-1
cdr3_aa: CASSSQGQNTEAFF
cdr3_nt: TGTGCCAGCAGTTCCCAGGGACAGAACACTGAAGCTTTCTTT

d_call: TRBD2
cdr3_length: 14
v_call: TRBV5-1
clone_size: -
j_call: TRBJ2-2
cdr3_aa: CASSRTSGTGELFF
cdr3_nt: TGCGCCAGCAGCAGGACTAGCGGCACCGGGGAGCTGTTTTTT

d_call: -
cdr3_length: 15
v_call: TRBV15
clone_size: -
j_call: TRBJ2-1
cdr3_aa: CATSGRDLTPNEQFF
cdr3_nt: TGTGCCACCAGCGGCCGGGATCTTACCCCCAATGAGCAGTTCTTC

d_call: TRBD2
cdr3_length: 13
v_call: TRBV29-1
clone_size: -
j_call: TRBJ2-7
cdr3_aa: CSVELAGAHEQYF
cdr3_nt: TGCAGCGTCGAATTAGCGGGAGCCCACGAGCAGTACTTC

d_call: TRBD1
cdr3_length: 15
v_call: TRBV20-1
clone_size: -
j_call: TRBJ2-7
cdr3_aa: CSAAGTGDYSYEQYF
cdr3_nt: TGCAGTGCCGCCGGGACAGGGGACTACTCCTACGAGCAGTACTTC

d_call: TRBD1
cdr3_length: 14
v_call: TRBV5-1
clone_size: -
j_call: TRBJ1-1
cdr3_aa: CASSEGQTNTEAFF
cdr3_nt: TGCGCCAGCAGCGAGGGACAGACGAACACTGAAGCTTTCTTT

d_call: TRBD2
cdr3_length: 13
v_call: TRBV7-9
clone_size: -
j_call: TRBJ2-7
cdr3_aa: CASSWTSRYEQYF
cdr3_nt: TGTGCCAGCAGCTGGACTAGTCGCTACGAGCAGTACTTC